One and the same sample provided the 27 T cell receptor delta chains below, sequenced in a study of gamma-delta T cells after stem cell transplantation. TCRdb re-identified clones in the RT-PCR reads via CATT. The sample comprises about 5,400 delta-chain clones, around a tenth of which are singletons, and around 14% rests with the top ten. Material: gamma-delta T cells. These receptors were collected from a human donor. It is not recorded whose cells these are; they may come from a transplant donor.

Notes on this clone: A read error is the likely source, as a far larger clone sits one nucleotide away. J is TRDJ3 and V is TRDV2; 12 nucleotides match TRDD3. The CDR3 loop spans 21 amino acids. The V and J ends lost 2 bases and 1 base, in that order; junction bases with no gene match: 11. Per the germline V gene, CDR1 is GEAIGNYY and CDR2 is EKD. In DNA, the CDR3 is TGTGCCTGTGACATTATTAATCTGGGGGATACGAGTTCCTGGGACACCCGACAGATGTTTTTC. It specifies CACDIINLGDTSSWDTRQMFF.

The chain combines TRDV2 with TRDJ1; TRDD3 agrees at 10 bases. CDR1 GEAIGNYY and CDR2 EKD come from the germline V gene. Unmatched junction bases numbered 12, after V lost 0 bases and J lost 0 bases. The CDR3 is 19 amino acids. The CDR3 protein is CACDTVSSGGYANTDKLIF. The CDR3 coding sequence is TGTGCCTGTGACACCGTCTCCTCCGGGGGATACGCTAACACCGATAAACTCATCTTT.

This clone turned up a few times. The gene calls are TRDV2 and TRDJ1; weak D call: TRDD3 (5 bases). V was trimmed by 3 bases and J by 0 bases, leaving 34 bases between them. The CDR3 sequence is 22 residues long. CDR1 and CDR2 (germline): GEAIGNYY, EKD. The CDR3 sequence: CACDPERGGPQTRREYTDKLIF. The CDR3, as DNA: TGTGCCTGTGACCCTGAGAGGGGGGGGCCCCAAACCCGACGAGAGTACACCGATAAACTCATCTTT.

The chain links TRDV2 to TRDJ3, with 13 bases that match TRDD3. V lost 2 bases to trimming and J lost 1 base; unmatched junction nucleotides: 16. CDR1 is GEAIGNYY and CDR2 is EKD in the germline V gene. This CDR3 has 23 amino acids. The CDR3 DNA is TGTGCCTGTGACAGTAGGATCTTACACTGGGGGATACGTCGGTCCTGGGACACCCGACAGATGTTTTTC. Its translation is CACDSRILHWGIRRSWDTRQMFF.

This clone turned up a few times. V usage is TRDV2 and J usage is TRDJ1; 9 bases map to TRDD3. Germline CDR1 is GEAIGNYY and CDR2 is EKD. V shed 0 bases and J 0 bases; nucleotides not matched to a gene: 19. This CDR3 contains 21 residues. CDR3 sequence (DNA): TGTGCCTGTGACACCGTGAAGTCTGGGGGATCCACAAACTATTACACCGATAAACTCATCTTT. It specifies CACDTVKSGGSTNYYTDKLIF.

The V gene is TRDV2, the J gene TRDJ1; 13 bases agree with TRDD3. The germline CDR1 and CDR2 sequences are GEAIGNYY and EKD. The ends lost 3 bases at V and 5 bases at J; junction bases unmatched: 11. The CDR3 has 17 amino acids. The CDR3 DNA reads TGTGCCTGTGACCCACTGGGGGATACGCCCCATCGGGATAAACTCATCTTT. Translated: CACDPLGDTPHRDKLIF.

Concerning this clone: This sequence may be a read error, since a much larger clone differs from it by one base. Other DNA sequences in the same sample also yield this CDR3. The V call is TRDV2, the J call TRDJ2; 10 bases line up with TRDD3. This CDR3 has 19 residues. The germline gives CDR1 GEAIGNYY, CDR2 EKD. DNA for the CDR3: TGTGCCTGTGACCCTATTACTGGGGGATCTCAAGCTTTGACGGCACAACTCTTCTTT. It codes for CACDPITGGSQALTAQLFF.

By sample share, this clone is medium-sized. The sample contains more than one DNA sequence encoding this CDR3. The rearrangement links TRAV38-2/DV8 to TRDJ1; 11 nucleotides agree with TRDD3. Germline CDR1 reads TSESDYY; CDR2 reads QEAYKQQN. Trimming at V came to 0 bases and at J to 5 bases, leaving 12 bases not matched to a gene. The CDR3 loop spans 18 amino acids. DNA for the CDR3: TGTGCTTATAGGAGCGCGCCTAGTGGGGGATACGCAGGAGATAAACTCATCTTT. Its translation: CAYRSAPSGGYAGDKLIF.

This clone was seen more than once but under ten times. A far larger clone is a single base away, which makes a read error likely. Other nucleotide sequences in the sample specify the same CDR3. V is TRDV2 and J is TRDJ3, with unresolved D. Germline CDR1 GEAIGNYY, CDR2 EKD. The ends were cut back, 0 bases at V and 0 bases at J, with 11 bases in the middle. The CDR3 spans 18 residues. CDR3 amino acids: CACDTASPSSWDTRQMFF. In nucleotides, the CDR3 is TGTGCCTGTGACACCGCGTCCCCTAGCTCCTGGGACACCCGACAGATGTTTTTC.

The chain couples TRDV2 to TRDJ1, with TRDD3 matching 11 bases. Germline V gene data show CDR1 as GEAIGNYY and CDR2 as EKD. The CDR3 totals 18 residues. The ends lost 3 bases at V and 4 bases at J; junction bases unmatched: 15. CDR3 residues: CACDGVGALLGDNDKLIF. CDR3 nucleotides: TGTGCCTGTGACGGAGTGGGGGCCTTACTGGGGGATAACGATAAACTCATCTTT.

In this sample, this clone turned up a few times. The protein given by TCRdb reflects a much larger clone and differs at residue 13 from this DNA's translation, likely from a read error; the protein shown is the DNA's translation. This rearrangement joins TRDV2 to TRDJ1, with D possibly matching TRDD3 (6 bases). The V gene's germline CDR1 is GEAIGNYY and CDR2 EKD. The CDR3 loop spans 18 amino acids. V dropped 1 base and J dropped 3 bases, with 23 bases sitting between them. The CDR3 region is CACDTLEDTKRYADKLIF. CDR3 DNA: TGTGCCTGTGACACACTCGAAGATACGAAGAGATACGCCGATAAACTCATCTTT.

This clone was seen a few times. The genes are TRDV2 and TRDJ3; 7 nucleotides agree with TRDD3. CDR1 GEAIGNYY and CDR2 EKD come from the germline V gene. The CDR3 is made up of 19 amino acids. V gave up 3 bases and J gave up 6 bases; unmatched junction bases: 16. CDR3 nucleotide sequence: TGTGCCTGTGACCCTACCGTACTGGGGACCAACCAGGACACCCGACAGATGTTTTTC. Amino acid sequence: CACDPTVLGTNQDTRQMFF.

This clone was counted only a few times. TCRdb assigns this DNA the protein of a much larger clone, which departs from its translation at residue 5; this likely reflects a read error, and the protein shown comes from translating the DNA. This CDR3 reads CACDTVTGRTDKLIF. In nucleotides, the CDR3 is TGTGCCTGTGACACCGTCACAGGCCGGACCGATAAACTCATCTTT. The chain recombines TRDV2 with TRDJ1; no reliable D call. The CDR3 totals 15 residues. Germline values: CDR1 GEAIGNYY, CDR2 EKD. V was clipped by 0 bases and J by 2 bases, with 12 bases between them.

Remarks on this clone: A much larger clone differs from this one at a single base, so this may be a read error. This sample also contains other DNA sequences that code for the same CDR3. V gene TRDV2 combines with J gene TRDJ3, with 9 bases matching TRDD3. Germline trimming cut 3 bases from V and 0 bases from J; bases unmatched to any gene: 20. Germline CDR1 reads GEAIGNYY; CDR2 reads EKD. The CDR3 runs 23 residues. CDR3 DNA: TGTGCCTGTGACTCAGCCAATTCCTACGCTGGGGGATCTAGCTCCTGGGACACCCGACAGATGTTTTTC. This codes for CACDSANSYAGGSSSWDTRQMFF.

The chain joins TRDV1 to TRDJ1, with 7 bases that match TRDD3. V dropped 1 base and J dropped 0; count of bases not matched to a gene: 11. CDR3 size: 18 residues. Germline values: CDR1 TSWWSYY, CDR2 QGS. The CDR3: CALGEQSLPGGHTDKLIF. CDR3 nucleotides: TGTGCTCTTGGGGAACAGAGCCTACCTGGGGGTCACACCGATAAACTCATCTTT.

For this clone: This DNA's translation differs at residue 15 from TCRdb's protein, which comes from a much larger clone; a read error is likely, and the protein shown is translated from the DNA. The chain is built from TRDV2 and TRDJ1; TRDD3 agrees at 9 bases. The germline CDR1 and CDR2 sequences are GEAIGNYY and EKD. V lost 0 bases, J lost 6 bases, and 19 bases stayed unmatched. The CDR3 is 19 residues long. CDR3 sequence: CACDTVTGGPYERTNKLIF. CDR3 nucleotides: TGTGCCTGTGACACCGTGACTGGGGGACCCTATGAACGTACCAATAAACTCATCTTT.

This chain links TRDV2 with TRDJ1, with 9 bases aligning to TRDD3. The V gene end was trimmed by 4 bases and the J gene end by 2 bases; junction bases not matched to a gene: 10. From germline, CDR1 is GEAIGNYY and CDR2 EKD. The CDR3 has 16 amino acids. In nucleotides, the CDR3 is TGTGCCTGTGATTACACTGGGGGACTGCTAACCGATAAACTCATCTTT. Its protein product is CACDYTGGLLTDKLIF.

In its sample, this clone was seen a few times. A read error may explain this, as a much larger clone is one base away. Other DNA variants within this sample encode the same CDR3. The rearrangement uses TRDV2 and TRDJ2; 7 bases map to TRDD3. The CDR3 sequence is 17 residues long. J gave up 2 bases and V 3 bases, and 11 bases lay outside the gene matches. Per the germline V gene, CDR1 is GEAIGNYY and CDR2 is EKD. The CDR3 coding sequence is TGTGCCTGTGACCCCGTACTGGGGAACGCCTTGACAGCACAACTCTTCTTT. Protein product: CACDPVLGNALTAQLFF.

This chain connects TRDV2 to TRDJ1; TRDD3 agrees at 9 bases. J lost 5 bases, V lost 3 bases, and 15 bases had no gene match. From germline, CDR1 is GEAIGNYY and CDR2 EKD. CDR3 length: 17 residues. DNA for the CDR3: TGTGCCTGTGACGTCGGGAGGGGATACGGGTATTGGGATAAACTCATCTTT. Translating gives CACDVGRGYGYWDKLIF.

The chain joins TRDV2 to TRDJ1; 11 bases line up with TRDD3. The CDR3 runs 18 residues. CDR1 GEAIGNYY and CDR2 EKD come from the germline V gene. After removal of 1 base from V and 0 bases from J, the junction contained 9 bases not matched to a gene. For the CDR3, the DNA is TGTGCCTGTGACACGGGGTTTATGGGGGATACGCACACCGATAAACTCATCTTT. Its protein is CACDTGFMGDTHTDKLIF.

This clone was found a few times. V gene TRDV2 combines with J gene TRDJ1; D might be TRDD2 or TRDD3, each matching 6 bases. This CDR3 contains 26 residues. Germline CDR1 is GEAIGNYY and CDR2 is EKD. V was cut by 0 bases and J by 1 base, with 44 bases left in between. The CDR3 nucleotides read TGTGCCTGTGACACCGTGTCCTACTCACCAACGACTACCATTCTGGGGCAGATACCTTTCACCGATAAACTCATCTTT. It translates to CACDTVSYSPTTTILGQIPFTDKLIF.

In this sample, this clone is medium-sized (0.01 to 0.1%). The genes are TRDV2 and TRDJ1, with TRDD3 identical over 9 bases. Germline loops: CDR1 GEAIGNYY, CDR2 EKD. This CDR3 region has 16 residues. V was clipped by 0 bases and J by 1 base; unmatched bases: 5. The CDR3 region is CACDTLGDTSTDKLIF. In DNA form, the CDR3 reads TGTGCCTGTGACACCTTAGGGGATACGTCCACCGATAAACTCATCTTT.

This clone was counted only a few times. The chain is built from TRDV2 and TRDJ1, with 9 bases matching TRDD3. Germline-derived CDR1 and CDR2 are GEAIGNYY and EKD. There are 18 residues in the CDR3. J lost 0 bases, V lost 0 bases, and 10 bases had no gene match. The CDR3 DNA follows: TGTGCCTGTGACACCTACTGGGGGAATCCGCGGGACACCGATAAACTCATCTTT. It specifies CACDTYWGNPRDTDKLIF.

The genes are TRDV2 and TRDJ3; 8 bases line up with TRDD3. CDR3 length: 19 residues. The trim removed 3 bases at V and 0 bases at J, leaving 9 bases unmatched. Germline CDR1 GEAIGNYY, CDR2 EKD. The CDR3 nucleotides read TGTGCCTGTGACGCCGCGGGGGATATGTTCTCCTGGGACACCCGACAGATGTTTTTC. As protein: CACDAAGDMFSWDTRQMFF.

The chain carries TRDV2 and TRDJ1, with a weak D call TRDD3 (5 bases). The CDR3 runs 15 residues. CDR1 is GEAIGNYY, CDR2 EKD, per germline. V was cut by 3 bases and J by 0 bases, with 13 bases left in between. The CDR3 here is CACDAIPGDTDKLIF. The CDR3 nucleotides read TGTGCCTGTGACGCGATACCGGGGGACACCGATAAACTCATCTTT.

By sample fraction, this clone is medium-sized (0.01 to 0.1%). This chain uses TRDV2 with TRDJ1; 13 positions agree with TRDD3. The V and J ends lost 1 base and 3 bases, in that order; junction bases with no gene match: 10. The germline gives CDR1 GEAIGNYY, CDR2 EKD. The CDR3 length is 18 residues. CDR3 sequence: CACDTILGDTRGSDKLIF. The CDR3 coding sequence is TGTGCCTGTGACACGATACTGGGGGATACGCGAGGGTCCGATAAACTCATCTTT.

Within the sample, this clone is medium-sized. The rearrangement uses TRDV2 and TRDJ3; maybe TRDD3 (6 bases). The CDR3 sequence is 18 residues long. Germline CDR1 reads GEAIGNYY; CDR2 reads EKD. V was shortened by 1 base and J by 0 bases, with 12 bases between the two germline ends. The CDR3 DNA reads TGTGCCTGTGACACTGGGGATGCGAGCTCCTGGGACACCCGACAGATGTTTTTC. This sequence encodes CACDTGDASSWDTRQMFF.